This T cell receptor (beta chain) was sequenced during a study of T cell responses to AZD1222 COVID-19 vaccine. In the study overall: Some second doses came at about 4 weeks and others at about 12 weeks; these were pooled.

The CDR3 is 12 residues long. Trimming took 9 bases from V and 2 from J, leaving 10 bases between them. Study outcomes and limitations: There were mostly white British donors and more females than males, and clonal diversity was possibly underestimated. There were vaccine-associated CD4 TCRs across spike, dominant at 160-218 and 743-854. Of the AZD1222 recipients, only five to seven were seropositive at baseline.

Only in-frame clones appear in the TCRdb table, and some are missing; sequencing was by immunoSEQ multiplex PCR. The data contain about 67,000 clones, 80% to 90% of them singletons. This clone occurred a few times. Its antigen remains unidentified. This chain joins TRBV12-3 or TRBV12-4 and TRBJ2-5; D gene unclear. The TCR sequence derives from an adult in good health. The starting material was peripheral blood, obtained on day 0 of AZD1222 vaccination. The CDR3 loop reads CASKGEQETQYF. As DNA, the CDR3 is TGTGCCAGTAAGGGTGAACAAGAGACCCAGTACTTC.